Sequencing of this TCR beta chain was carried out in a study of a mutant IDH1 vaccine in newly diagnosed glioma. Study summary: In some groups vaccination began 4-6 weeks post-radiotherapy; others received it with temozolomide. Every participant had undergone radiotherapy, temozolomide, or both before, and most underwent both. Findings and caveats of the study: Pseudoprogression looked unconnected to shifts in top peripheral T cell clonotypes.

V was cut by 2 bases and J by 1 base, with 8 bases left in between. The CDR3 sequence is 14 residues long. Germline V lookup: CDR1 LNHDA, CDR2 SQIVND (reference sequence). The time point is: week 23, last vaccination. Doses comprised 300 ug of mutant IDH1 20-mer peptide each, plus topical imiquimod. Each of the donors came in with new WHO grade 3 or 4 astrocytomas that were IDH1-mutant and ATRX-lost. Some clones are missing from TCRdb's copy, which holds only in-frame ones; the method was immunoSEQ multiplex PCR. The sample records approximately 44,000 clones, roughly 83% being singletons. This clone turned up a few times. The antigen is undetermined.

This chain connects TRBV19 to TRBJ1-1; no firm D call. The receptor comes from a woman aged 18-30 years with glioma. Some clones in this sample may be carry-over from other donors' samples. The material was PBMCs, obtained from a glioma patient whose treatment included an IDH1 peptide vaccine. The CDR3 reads CASSIRVGNTEAFF. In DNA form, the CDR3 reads TGTGCCAGTAGTATAAGAGTCGGGAACACTGAAGCTTTCTTT.